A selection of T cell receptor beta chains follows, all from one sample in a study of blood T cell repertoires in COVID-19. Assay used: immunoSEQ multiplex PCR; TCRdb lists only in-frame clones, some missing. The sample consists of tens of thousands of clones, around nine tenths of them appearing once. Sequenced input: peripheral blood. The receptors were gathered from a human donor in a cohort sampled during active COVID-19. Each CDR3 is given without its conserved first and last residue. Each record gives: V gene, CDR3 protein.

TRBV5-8 ASSFQGPQETQY
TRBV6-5 ASAGGGAPTDTQY
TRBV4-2 ASSQDQAGNTEAF
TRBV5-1 ASSSTGVFEKLF
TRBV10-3 AISDSGTVNYGYT
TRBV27 ASSPRTGLTYEQY
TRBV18 ASSPLGQGSNQPQH
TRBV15 ATSRDLSRAGVEKLF
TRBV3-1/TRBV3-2 ASSQASFPYEQY
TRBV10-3 AISGTGGFEQF
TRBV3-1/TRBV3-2 ASSQEGQTDTQY
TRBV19 ASSGTGEETQY
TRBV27 ASSLWGNRDAGYT
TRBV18 ASSPGVISGNTIY
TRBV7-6 ASSLAGGTLVEAF
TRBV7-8 ASSDRRDNAFYGYT
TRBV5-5 ASSPPLDRGPSNTGELF
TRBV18 ASSPSQGEYNEQF
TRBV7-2 ASSLAASGAYNEQF
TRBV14 ASSRLGDSRNTIY
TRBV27 ASSRSLGAKNIQY
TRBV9 ASSVGSGGYT
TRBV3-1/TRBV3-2 ASSQTPRETQY
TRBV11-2 ASSPTNPLSSYNEQF
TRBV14 ASSRGHRGSPLH
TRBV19 ASRTSGTWDEQF